The T cell receptor beta chain described here comes from a study of OX40 agonist ivuxolimab in advanced cancers. Regarding the research as a whole: Ivuxolimab was a fully human IgG2 agonistic monoclonal antibody targeting the costimulatory receptor OX40 (CD134). The paper describes the monotherapy dose-escalation part (N = 52 patients) of the phase I trial of ivuxolimab. In the dose-escalation cohort, 82.7% of patients were male, and the mean age was around 60 years, with a range of about 20 to 90. Intravenous ivuxolimab was administered to patients every 2 weeks at six dose levels: 0.01, 0.1, 0.3, 1.5, 3 and 10 mg/kg. Of the approximately 54 dose-escalation patients, hepatocellular carcinoma was present in roughly 19, melanoma in roughly 15, renal cell carcinoma in 9 and head and neck cancer in 9. Peripheral TCRbeta sequencing was intended to test whether TCR sequence diversity was altered and clonal T-cell expansion was caused by ivuxolimab. Patients were allowed to have had prior anti-PD-1, anti-PD-L1 or anti-CTLA-4 therapy, and 40% of the dose-escalation patients had previously received checkpoint inhibitors. Three dose-escalation patients achieved partial responses, one with hepatocellular carcinoma and two with cutaneous melanoma.

For sequencing of the TCRbeta CDR3 region, genomic DNA was extracted from the sorted cells. The immunoSEQ Assay was used to sequence the TCRbeta CDR3 regions. TCRdb carries this immuneACCESS record with in-frame sequences only. Its versions omit some clonotypes, under half of them owing to an unresolved V gene in the studies checked, with the rest unexplained. This sample has 70,000 or so clones in its table, and about 93% of those were observed once. The biggest ten clones account for 6% to 8% of the sample. Trimming costs V 3 bases and J 4 bases, and their ends lie 15 bases apart. CDR1 and CDR2, per the germline V gene (reference sequence), are LNHDA and SQIVND. Reading from cysteine to phenylalanine, the CDR3 counts 15 amino acids. Only the CDR3 portion is preserved as DNA: 45 bases, with reading frame beginning at the first base. Patients with a history of autoimmune disease or receiving systemic immunosuppression were excluded from the trial. Peripheral blood for TCR sequencing was collected from all dose cohorts at baseline, on cycle 4 day 1, and on cycle 7 day 1. Samples came from an open-label, multicenter, first-in-human phase I dose-escalation trial of ivuxolimab. Adults with locally advanced or metastatic head and neck squamous cell, hepatocellular, melanoma or renal cell carcinoma were enrolled in the trial. Before TCR sequencing, CD4+ and CD8+ T cells were separately sorted from peripheral blood.

Points on this clone: What this receptor recognizes is not known. No much larger clone exists at a distance of one base, and base qualities are not known.

The investigation overall reported the following: At doses from 0.1 to 3.0 mg/kg, clonal expansion was seen in both CD4+ and CD8+ blood T cells between baseline and week 6. After ivuxolimab, expanded clones were on average more numerous among CD8+ T cells than among CD4+ T cells. Partial responders in the 0.1-3.0 mg/kg groups had among the lowest normalized peripheral clonal expansion, especially among CD8+ T cells. Low levels of normalized T-cell clonal expansion were also seen in some nonresponding patients. The antigen specificity of the clonally expanded peripheral T cells was not determined.

This specimen consisted of CD4+ or CD8+ T cells sorted from blood, obtained in a trial of the OX40 agonist ivuxolimab. Here the chain combines TRBV19 and TRBJ2-5; TRBD2 is a possible D gene, resting on 5 matching bases. This receptor was taken from an adult with an advanced solid tumor such as melanoma, head and neck, liver or kidney cancer. This receptor has the CDR3 CASSIRSRAGETQYF. The nucleotide sequence reads as follows: TGTGCCAGTAGTATTAGATCGAGGGCGGGAGAGACCCAGTACTTC.